Following are 20 T cell receptor beta chains from one sample sequenced in a study of OX40 agonist ivuxolimab in advanced cancers. Here immunoSEQ multiplex PCR was the method, and the copy in TCRdb shows in-frame clones only, minus some. The sample has tens of thousands of clones, roughly 85% seen once. Sequencing was performed on CD4+ or CD8+ T cells sorted from blood, taken in a trial of the OX40 agonist ivuxolimab. These receptors all come from an adult with an advanced solid tumor such as melanoma, head and neck, liver or kidney cancer.

The count of this clone is one. The chain links TRBV5-6 to TRBJ2-1; the match to TRBD2 covers 10 bases. Germline loops: CDR1 SGHDT, CDR2 YYEEEE. The junction had 19 bases not matched to a gene; V was cut back by 4 bases and J by 9 bases. The CDR3 consists of 18 residues. CDR3 coding DNA: TGTGCCAGCAGCCCTGGGGTAGGAAAGCGGGGGGGCCGTGGTGAGCAGTTCTTC. Translating gives CASSPGVGKRGGRGEQFF.

CDR3: CASSLRDRGLADTQYF. For the CDR3, the DNA is TGTGCCAGCAGCTTGCGGGACAGGGGGCTTGCAGATACGCAGTATTTT. The chain is built from TRBV11-2 and TRBJ2-3, with 12 bases fitting TRBD1. This CDR3 has 16 residues. The germline V gene has CDR1 SGHAT and CDR2 FQNNGV. The junction had 5 bases not matched to a gene; V was cut back by 3 bases and J by 4 bases. The entire variable domain, with the rest obtained from reference TRBV11-2 and TRBJ2-3, is as follows: EAGVAQSPRYKIIEKRQSVAFWCNPISGHATLYWYQQILGQGPKLLIQFQNNGVVDDSQLPKDRFSAERLKGVDSTLKIQPAKLEDSAVYLCASSLRDRGLADTQYFGPGTRLTVL.

The chain carries TRBV11-1 and TRBJ1-2; 8 nucleotides match TRBD1. V was pared by 5 bases and J by 7 bases, with 9 bases of the junction left unmatched. Looked up from germline, CDR1 is SGHAT and CDR2 is FQDESV (reference sequence). The CDR3 has 14 amino acids. This CDR3 is CASSPSGGRGGYTF. As DNA, the CDR3 is TGTGCCAGCAGCCCATCAGGGGGCCGAGGTGGCTACACCTTC.

The chain has TRBV21-1 and TRBJ2-6; the table's D call, TRBD2, has no DNA check behind it. TRBV21-1 is assigned pseudogene status. This CDR3 comprises 18 residues. DNA for the CDR3: TGTGCCAGCAGCAAATCTAGCGGGAAGGTGGGCGGGGCCAACGTCCTGACTTTC. The encoded protein is CASSKSSGKVGGANVLTF.

The chain has TRBV9 and TRBJ2-3, with D possibly TRBD2 on 6 matching bases. Trimming took off 4 bases at V and 4 bases at J, with 16 bases between the two ends. Germline V CDR1 and CDR2: SGDLS, YYNGEE. The CDR3 has 15 residues. The CDR3 sequence: CASSPRELGADTQYF. In DNA, the CDR3 is TGTGCCAGCAGCCCTCGGGAGTTGGGGGCAGATACGCAGTATTTT.

The chain recombines TRBV5-1 with TRBJ2-1; 8 nucleotides match TRBD2. The V and J ends lost 4 bases and 8 bases, in that order; junction bases with no gene match: 17. The germline CDR1 and CDR2 sequences are SGHRS and YFSETQ. This CDR3 is built from 17 residues. The CDR3 here is CASSIYGTPGLVDEQFF. The CDR3 nucleotides are TGCGCCAGCAGCATATACGGGACACCGGGACTAGTGGATGAGCAGTTCTTC.

The chain uses TRBV18 and TRBJ2-2; a weak D match, TRBD1 (5 bases). Trimming removed 5 bases from V and 2 bases from J, with 12 bases in between. The CDR3 spans 15 residues. Germline V gives CDR1 KGHSH, CDR2 LQKENI. The CDR3 spells CASSKKTANTGELFF. The CDR3 DNA reads as TGTGCCAGCTCAAAAAAGACAGCTAACACCGGGGAGCTGTTTTTT.

In this sample, this clone turned up once. This chain joins TRBV11-3 and TRBJ2-1; D assignment may be TRBD1 or TRBD2 (5 bases each). Trimming took 5 bases from V and 1 from J, leaving 18 bases between them. The germline V gene encodes CDR1 SGHNT and CDR2 YENEEA. The CDR3 totals 17 residues. Here the CDR3 reads CASSRGQRGLSYNEQFF. CDR3 sequence (DNA): TGTGCCAGCAGCCGGGGTCAGAGGGGCTTGTCCTACAATGAGCAGTTCTTC.

The chain is built from TRBV27 and TRBJ2-7, with D perhaps matching TRBD1 (6 bases). Germline CDR1 reads MNHEY; CDR2 reads SMNVEV (reference sequence). V was clipped by 5 bases and J by 1 base, with 21 bases between them. The CDR3 is 17 residues long. The CDR3 DNA is TGTGCCAGCAGTGCCTACCGCAGGGGAGCCTCTTCCTACGAGCAGTACTTC. Translation: CASSAYRRGASSYEQYF.

This clone was counted a single time. The chain recombines TRBV4-1 with TRBJ2-6; possibly TRBD1 for D (6 bases). The V and J ends lost 3 bases and 5 bases respectively, with 17 bases between them. The CDR3 is made up of 17 amino acids. CDR1 is MGHRA, CDR2 YSYEKL, per germline. CDR3 sequence reads: CASSQGHPRNRANVLTF. The CDR3 nucleotides are TGCGCCAGCAGCCAGGGACACCCAAGGAATCGGGCCAACGTCCTGACTTTC.

The rearrangement links TRBV18 to TRBJ1-3, with TRBD1 matching over 8 bases. There are 15 residues in the CDR3. J was trimmed by 0 bases and V by 6 bases; bases with no gene match: 4. Germline CDR1 and CDR2: KGHSH and LQKENI. In nucleotides, the CDR3 is TGTGCCAGCTCCCGGACAGGGAGCTCTGGAAACACCATATATTTT. Protein product: CASSRTGSSGNTIYF. The full variable domain, its missing parts supplied by reference TRBV18 and TRBJ1-3, is NAGVMQNPRHLVRRRGQEARLRCSPMKGHSHVYWYRQLPEEGLKFMVYLQKENIIDESGMPKERFSAEFPKEGPSILRIQQVVRGDSAAYFCASSRTGSSGNTIYFGEGSWLTVV.

The V gene is TRBV7-9, the J gene TRBJ2-7; tentatively, D is TRBD2 (7 bases). The V end was cut by 7 bases, the J end by 4 bases, with 20 bases between. The CDR3 is 15 residues long. Germline V CDR1 and CDR2: SEHNR, FQNEAQ (reference sequence). For the CDR3, the DNA is TGTGCCAGCATCCTCTCGGCGGGGGCGCATTACGAGCAGTACTTC. Protein: CASILSAGAHYEQYF.

The chain employs TRBV6-1 and TRBJ2-7; the D gene could be TRBD1 or TRBD2 (5 bases each). Germline V gene lookup returns CDR1 MNHNS and CDR2 SASEGT. The CDR3 is 13 residues long. Trimming pared 10 bases from V and 2 bases from J, leaving 15 bases between. In DNA, the CDR3 is TGTGCCACCGGGACGGATCCGACCTACGAGCAGTACTTC. It yields the protein CATGTDPTYEQYF.

To note about this clone: Other DNA sequences in the sample encode the same CDR3. V gene TRBV7-2 combines with J gene TRBJ1-3; D is uncertain. Trimming took 1 base from V and 2 from J, leaving 12 bases between them. CDR1 and CDR2 from the germline V gene are SGHTA and FQGNSA. This CDR3 contains 16 residues. This chain's CDR3 is CASSLGVRLTGNTIYF. DNA for the CDR3: TGTGCCAGCAGCTTAGGCGTCAGGCTGACTGGAAACACCATATATTTT.

This clone has a single count. V is TRBV11-2 and J is TRBJ2-1; D perhaps matches TRBD2 (6 bases). The CDR3 spans 15 residues. CDR1 is SGHAT, CDR2 FQNNGV, per germline. V dropped 7 bases and J dropped 0 bases, with 13 bases sitting between them. The CDR3 protein is CASTFSGSSYNEQFF. The CDR3 DNA reads TGTGCCAGCACCTTTAGCGGAAGCTCCTACAATGAGCAGTTCTTC.

Here the CDR3 reads CASSPRTDSVDTIYF. CDR3 DNA sequence: TGTGCCAGTAGTCCCCGGACAGACTCTGTGGACACCATATATTTT. The V call is TRBV19, the J call TRBJ1-3, with a weak D call TRBD1 (6 bases). Germline values: CDR1 LNHDA, CDR2 SQIVND (reference sequence). CDR3 length: 15 amino acids. V lost 5 bases, J lost 8 bases, and 19 bases lay in between.

V is TRBV7-2 and J is TRBJ2-1, with TRBD1 as a possible D gene (6 bases). Germline CDR1 SGHTA, CDR2 FQGNSA. The CDR3 spans 13 residues. V was trimmed by 5 bases and J by 4 bases, leaving 9 bases between them. CDR3 sequence reads: CASSLTGYNEQFF. CDR3 nucleotide sequence: TGTGCCAGCAGCCTTACAGGGTACAATGAGCAGTTCTTC.

V is TRBV10-3 and J is TRBJ1-6; no clear D gene. With 0 bases removed from V and 10 bases from J, the gap between germline ends came to 13 bases. The CDR3 has 15 amino acids. Germline V CDR1 and CDR2: ENHRY, SYGVKD. The CDR3 protein is CAISESKKVNSPLHF. As DNA, the CDR3 is TGTGCCATCAGTGAGTCGAAAAAGGTTAACTCACCCCTCCACTTT.

This clone has a handful of counts. This chain joins TRBV6-6 and TRBJ1-2; unclear D gene. Germline-derived CDR1 and CDR2 are MNHNY and SVGAGI (reference sequence). This CDR3 is built from 14 residues. V lost 0 bases, J lost 8 bases, and 13 bases lay in between. In nucleotides, the CDR3 is TGTGCCAGCAGTTACTCGACGGACGGAACGGGCTACACCTTC. Encoded protein: CASSYSTDGTGYTF.

The chain recombines TRBV15 with TRBJ2-3; 10 nucleotides line up with TRBD2. The CDR3 loop spans 21 amino acids. V shed 0 bases and J 5 bases; nucleotides not matched to a gene: 20. Germline V gene sequence: CDR1 LNHNV, CDR2 YYDKDF (reference sequence). CDR3 in amino acids: CATSRDRGPAVAGGPKDTQYF. The CDR3 DNA follows: TGTGCCACCAGCAGAGATCGGGGCCCAGCGGTAGCGGGGGGCCCGAAAGATACGCAGTATTTT.